These 2 T cell receptor beta chains share one sample of origin, sequenced in a study of tumor and adjacent non-tumor tissue in lung cancer. TCRbeta libraries were built with three rounds of nested PCR, modified from ARM-PCR. MiXCR was run by TCRdb on the multiplex PCR reads, yielding one entry per CDR3 protein. This table has tens of thousands of distinct CDR3 sequences, roughly 80% appearing once. This sample's RNA came from whole unsorted tissue. The normal lung tissue was taken more than 3 cm from the tumor edge. The sequenced sample consisted of distant non-tumor lung tissue. The receptors here all came from a man aged 55-75 years with non-small cell lung cancer.

As concerns this clonotype: This may be a read error: a much more frequent sequence differs by one nucleotide. The gene calls are TRBV7-2 and TRBJ2-1; D perhaps matches TRBD2 (6 bases). CDR1 and CDR2 from the germline V gene are SGHTA and FQGNSA. The CDR3 runs 16 residues. The CDR3 loop reads CASSLASSASYNEQSF. CDR3 in DNA: TGTGCCAGCAGCTTAGCCTCTAGCGCCTCCTACAATGAGCAGTCCTTC. Filled out from reference TRBV7-2 and TRBJ2-1, the complete variable domain reads GAGVSQSPSNKVTEKGKDVELRCDPISGHTALYWYRQSLGQGLEFLIYFQGNSAPDKSGLPSDRFSAERTGGSVSTLTIQRTQQEDSAVYLCASSLASSASYNEQSFGPGTRLTVL.

Regarding this clonotype: At one boundary the junction diverges from the germline segment, which might be a read error. The rearrangement joins TRBV6-5 to TRBJ1-5; a weak D match, TRBD1 (6 bases). The germline V gene has CDR1 MNHEY and CDR2 SVGAGI. CDR3 length equals 15 residues. CDR3 sequence (DNA): TGTGCCAGCAGTTGCAGTGGACAGTGTAGTCAGCCCCAGCATTTC. Translating it yields CASSCSGQCSQPQHF.